These 30 T cell receptor beta chains originate from one sample sequenced in a study of post-analysis software for immune sequencing data. Built from TCR beta cDNA, the libraries had unique molecular identifiers in them. TCRdb processed the PCR reads anew with MiXCR; each CDR3 protein has one entry. The sample includes roughly 700,000 distinct CDR3 sequences, roughly 30% of them seen just once. The study, taken as a whole, reports: Roughly five TRBV segments, including TRBV5-6, TRBV5-1 and TRBV20-1, were more frequent in patients than controls.

Their antigens are not known. The sample comprised blood. The receptors shown here come from a girl aged 10 to 17 with multiple sclerosis.

This chain connects TRBV13 to TRBJ2-7; 9 nucleotides match TRBD1. This CDR3 has 15 residues. Germline loops: CDR1 PRHDT, CDR2 FYEKMQ (reference sequence). The ends lost 5 bases at V and 5 bases at J; junction bases unmatched: 10. CDR3 region: CASSPPAGTGHEQYF. Written as DNA, the CDR3 is TGTGCCAGCAGCCCTCCCGCCGGGACAGGGCACGAGCAGTACTTC. Filled out from reference TRBV13 and TRBJ2-7, the complete variable domain reads AAGVIQSPRHLIKEKRETATLKCYPIPRHDTVYWYQQGPGQDPQFLISFYEKMQSDKGSIPDRFSAQQFSDYHSELNMSSLELGDSALYFCASSPPAGTGHEQYFGPGTRLTVT.

V and J are TRBV4-2 and TRBJ1-3, with 8 bases identical to TRBD1. In germline, CDR1 is LGHNA, CDR2 YNFKEQ. This CDR3 region has 16 residues. Unmatched junction bases numbered 8, after V lost 1 base and J lost 6 bases. CDR3 in amino acids: CASSQVVGQGANTIYF. The CDR3 coding sequence is TGTGCCAGCAGCCAAGTCGTCGGACAGGGAGCAAACACCATATATTTT.

This clonotype was counted a few times. This chain uses TRBV7-2 with TRBJ2-7; either TRBD1 or TRBD2 may fit D (5 bases each). V was pared by 5 bases and J by 3 bases, with 11 bases between. This CDR3 spans 13 amino acids. Germline V lookup: CDR1 SGHTA, CDR2 FQGNSA. The CDR3 DNA reads as TGTGCCAGCAGCACCTGGGACGGCTACGAGCAGTACTTC. It codes for CASSTWDGYEQYF.

This clonotype was seen a handful of times. The J gene is TRBJ2-2, the V gene TRBV6-5, with 7 bases identical to TRBD1. From germline, CDR1 is MNHEY and CDR2 SVGAGI. J gave up 4 bases and V 5 bases, and 7 bases lay outside the gene matches. The CDR3 consists of 15 residues. DNA for the CDR3: TGTGCCAGCAGTAGACAGGGACAGCCCACCGGGGAGCTGTTTTTT. Its protein is CASSRQGQPTGELFF.

This chain links TRBV24-1 with TRBJ1-4, with D tentatively TRBD1 (5 bases). With 2 bases removed from V and 6 bases from J, the gap between germline ends came to 9 bases. In germline, CDR1 is KGHDR, CDR2 SFDVKD. The CDR3 has 14 amino acids. The CDR3 nucleotides read TGTGCCACCAGTGATTCCGGGACCGATGAAAAACTGTTTTTT. It translates to CATSDSGTDEKLFF.

The chain combines TRBV25-1 with TRBJ1-1; D is ambiguous. CDR1 is MGHDK and CDR2 is SYGVNS in the germline V gene. V was cut by 2 bases and J by 3 bases, with 13 bases left in between. CDR3 length: 15 amino acids. CDR3 sequence: CASSEVSLGDTEAFF. CDR3 nucleotide sequence: TGTGCCAGCAGTGAAGTGTCTCTCGGGGACACTGAAGCTTTCTTT.

Regarding this clonotype: The junction differs from germline at one of its ends, possibly a read error. The genes are TRBV6-6 and TRBJ1-1; TRBD1 matches at 7 bases. CDR1 and CDR2 from the germline V gene are MNHNY and SVGAGI (reference sequence). This CDR3 region has 15 residues. The CDR3 spells CASSSTDRRVAEAFF. The CDR3 nucleotides read TGTGCCAGTAGTTCGACGGACAGGAGGGTCGCTGAAGCTTTCTTT.

The chain is built from TRBV6-6 and TRBJ2-1, with TRBD2 matching 10 bases. J was trimmed by 5 bases and V by 8 bases; bases with no gene match: 6. Per the germline V gene, CDR1 is MNHNY and CDR2 is SVGAGI (reference sequence). This CDR3 is 14 amino acids long. The CDR3 DNA reads TGTGCCAGCGTCGTTACTAGCGGGAACAATGAGCAGTTCTTC. It specifies CASVVTSGNNEQFF.

The CDR3: CSVGRRTLYNEQFF. The CDR3 DNA reads as TGCAGCGTTGGTAGAAGGACACTTTACAATGAGCAGTTCTTC. V gene TRBV29-1 combines with J gene TRBJ2-1, with D tentatively TRBD1 (5 bases). Germline lookup yields CDR1 SQVTM and CDR2 ANQGSEA. The germline V and J ends were trimmed by 4 bases and 4 bases, with 14 bases remaining between them. The CDR3 covers 14 residues.

For the CDR3, the DNA is TGTGCCAGCAGCTTAGTTTTATCGGGCCCCCTCGCGTACGAGCAGTACTTC. Translation gives CASSLVLSGPLAYEQYF. This chain joins TRBV7-8 and TRBJ2-7; D ambiguous. V lost 1 base and J 4 bases, leaving 20 bases between the germline ends. This CDR3 is 17 amino acids long. The germline CDR1 and CDR2 sequences are SGHVS and FQNEAQ.

The chain employs TRBV5-1 and TRBJ1-5, with D perhaps TRBD1 (6 bases). The ends were cut back, 0 bases at V and 3 bases at J, with 10 bases in the middle. CDR3 length equals 15 residues. Germline V gene sequence: CDR1 SGHRS, CDR2 YFSETQ. The CDR3 nucleotides read TGCGCCAGCAGCTTGGGTGACAGGTACAATCAGCCCCAGCATTTT. Protein sequence: CASSLGDRYNQPQHF. Based on the CDR3 plus reference TRBV5-1 and TRBJ1-5, the full variable domain is KAGVTQTPRYLIKTRGQQVTLSCSPISGHRSVSWYQQTPGQGLQFLFEYFSETQRNKGNFPGRFSGRQFSNSRSEMNVSTLELGDSALYLCASSLGDRYNQPQHFGDGTRLSIL.

This clonotype was seen a few times. The rearrangement joins TRBV3-1 to TRBJ2-7; possible D gene TRBD1, 6 bases. Germline V gene sequence: CDR1 LGHDT, CDR2 YNNKEL (reference sequence). V was cut by 9 bases and J by 5 bases, with 11 bases left in between. The CDR3 is 11 residues long. This chain's CDR3 is CARGKGDEQYF. CDR3 nucleotide sequence: TGTGCCAGGGGGAAGGGGGACGAGCAGTACTTC.

The gene calls are TRBV7-2 and TRBJ2-1; D remains unclear. V was pared by 1 base and J by 10 bases, with 17 bases between. The V gene's germline CDR1 is SGHTA and CDR2 FQGNSA. This CDR3 has 15 residues. The CDR3 DNA follows: TGTGCCAGCAGCTTAGTAGGGCCCCCCGTGAGCGAGCAGTTCTTC. It is translated as CASSLVGPPVSEQFF.

This clonotype was detected only a few times. The V call is TRBV5-5, the J call TRBJ2-1, with D maybe TRBD2 (5 bases). Germline values: CDR1 SGHKS, CDR2 YYEKEE (reference sequence). The V end was cut by 4 bases, the J end by 15 bases, with 17 bases between. The length of the CDR3 is 12 residues. This CDR3 is CASSIIGVPPFF. The CDR3 bases are TGTGCCAGCAGCATTATCGGGGTACCGCCGTTCTTC. Full variable domain (outside the CDR3, taken from reference TRBV5-5 and TRBJ2-1): DAGVTQSPTHLIKTRGQQVTLRCSPISGHKSVSWYQQVLGQGPQFIFQYYEKEERGRGNFPDRFSARQFPNYSSELNVNALLLGDSALYLCASSIIGVPPFFGPGTRLTVL.

The chain links TRBV7-3 to TRBJ2-1; 12 bases fit TRBD2. Germline V CDR1 and CDR2: SGHTA, FQGTGA. The CDR3 sequence is 20 residues long. With V trimmed by 1 base and J by 5 bases, 15 bases remained unmatched. For the CDR3, the DNA is TGTGCCAGCAGCTTAAACAGGTACACTAGCGGGGGGATTCCCCACAATGAGCAGTTCTTC. It is translated as CASSLNRYTSGGIPHNEQFF.

In the case of this clonotype: Compared with germline, one end of the junction differs, possibly owing to a read error. V gene TRBV5-1 combines with J gene TRBJ2-3; 9 bases are a match to TRBD2. Germline CDR1 SGHRS, CDR2 YFSETQ. The CDR3 is made up of 16 amino acids. CDR3 DNA sequence: TGCGCCAGCAGCTTGGCCATTAGCGGGAGAACAGATACACAGTATTTT. Protein sequence: CASSLAISGRTDTQYF.

There are many counts of this clonotype. The CDR3 coding sequence is TGCAGCGTCACTGACGAACTAGCGGGAGGGTTGGCGCAGTATTTT. Its translation: CSVTDELAGGLAQYF. The chain combines TRBV29-1 with TRBJ2-3; TRBD2 matches 13 bases. Trimming at V came to 6 bases and at J to 10 bases, leaving 13 bases not matched to a gene. This CDR3 has 15 residues. Per the germline V gene, CDR1 is SQVTM and CDR2 is ANQGSEA.

This clonotype has more than one count but fewer than ten. The gene calls are TRBV12-3 or TRBV12-4 and TRBJ2-5; D is undetermined. The J call could be wrong; TRBJ2-7 is a better fit for the DNA end. This CDR3 comprises 14 residues. This CDR3 reads CASSVGSRLYEQYF. Here the CDR3 DNA reads TGTGCCAGCAGCGTTGGGTCGCGACTTTACGAGCAGTACTTC.

This rearrangement joins TRBV6-6 to TRBJ1-4; tentatively, D is TRBD1 (6 bases). Trimming shortened V by 4 bases and J by 7 bases, and 19 bases separated the two germline ends. Per the germline V gene, CDR1 is MNHNY and CDR2 is SVGAGI (reference sequence). This CDR3 spans 16 amino acids. The DNA for the CDR3 is TGTGCCAGCAGTTCCCCCGAGGGGGGGGAAGGTGAAAAACTGTTTTTT. It encodes CASSSPEGGEGEKLFF.

CDR3 sequence: CASSPKTSGRGLGYEQYF. CDR3 bases: TGTGCCAGCAGCCCGAAGACTAGCGGGAGGGGCCTTGGCTACGAGCAGTACTTC. This rearrangement joins TRBV7-2 to TRBJ2-7; 14 bases fit TRBD2. The V and J ends lost 5 bases and 3 bases, in that order; junction bases with no gene match: 12. CDR1 and CDR2 (germline): SGHTA, FQGNSA. The CDR3 has 18 amino acids.

The gene calls are TRBV20-1 and TRBJ2-1, with D tentatively TRBD2 (7 bases). V lost 6 bases and J 3 bases, leaving 18 bases between the germline ends. Per the germline V gene, CDR1 is DFQATT and CDR2 is SNEGSKA (reference sequence). The CDR3 covers 15 residues. The CDR3 region is CSAGLRGALYNEQFF. Here the CDR3 DNA reads TGCAGTGCCGGACTACGGGGGGCTCTCTACAATGAGCAGTTCTTC.

This chain links TRBV5-1 with TRBJ2-5, with a weak D call TRBD1 (5 bases). Per germline, CDR1 SGHRS and CDR2 YFSETQ. V shed 0 bases and J shed 4 bases, with 10 bases lying between them. The CDR3 is 14 amino acids. The CDR3 sequence: CASSLDSGRETQYF. In nucleotides, the CDR3 is TGCGCCAGCAGCTTGGATTCAGGGCGAGAGACCCAGTACTTC.

This clonotype was counted only a few times. This chain links TRBV9 with TRBJ1-2; D is possibly TRBD1 (6 bases). The CDR3 extends over 16 amino acids. Trimming stripped 3 bases from V and 4 bases from J, with 19 bases between. Germline values: CDR1 SGDLS, CDR2 YYNGEE. The CDR3 is CASSGPRGRLGYGYTF. CDR3 sequence (DNA): TGTGCCAGCAGCGGGCCCAGGGGTCGTCTTGGCTATGGCTACACCTTC.

There are a few counts of this clonotype. The V and J genes are TRBV7-2 and TRBJ2-5; TRBD2 agrees at 7 bases. Germline V CDR1 and CDR2: SGHTA, FQGNSA. The J segment lost 5 bases and the V segment lost 7 bases, leaving 16 bases of the junction unmatched. The length of the CDR3 is 16 residues. As DNA, the CDR3 is TGTGCCAGCATGTATTTAGCGGGCTACTTGGGGGAGACCCAGTACTTC. This gives the protein CASMYLAGYLGETQYF.

This clonotype was seen many times. The chain couples TRBV20-1 to TRBJ2-3, with TRBD2 identical over 9 bases. V was pared by 2 bases and J by 5 bases, with 5 bases of the junction left unmatched. CDR1 and CDR2 (germline): DFQATT, SNEGSKA (reference sequence). The CDR3 is made up of 14 amino acids. The CDR3 loop is CSARWRGGRDTQYF. CDR3 sequence (DNA): TGCAGTGCTAGATGGCGGGGGGGGAGAGATACGCAGTATTTT.

This chain joins TRBV6-1 and TRBJ1-5; D might be TRBD1 (5 bases). CDR3 length: 16 amino acids. Germline CDR1 reads MNHNS; CDR2 reads SASEGT. V dropped 1 base and J dropped 1 base, with 11 bases sitting between them. The CDR3 DNA is TGTGCCAGCAGTGAAGGAACAGGTATGAGCAATCAGCCCCAGCATTTT. It yields the protein CASSEGTGMSNQPQHF.

The CDR3 spells CASSVEPGGNQPQHF. The DNA of the CDR3 is TGTGCCAGCAGCGTAGAGCCAGGGGGCAATCAGCCCCAGCATTTT. This chain uses TRBV9 with TRBJ1-5, with D perhaps matching TRBD1 (6 bases). Deletions cut 0 bases from V and 2 bases from J, with 9 bases between. CDR1 SGDLS and CDR2 YYNGEE come from the germline V gene. CDR3 length: 15 amino acids.

This clonotype was observed a handful of times. The gene calls are TRBV20-1 and TRBJ1-5; D is undetermined. V shed 0 bases and J shed 3 bases, with 12 bases lying between them. The length of the CDR3 is 15 residues. The germline V gene has CDR1 DFQATT and CDR2 SNEGSKA (reference sequence). The CDR3 is CSARDSHRPNQPQHF. The CDR3 DNA reads as TGCAGTGCTAGAGATTCCCACAGACCCAATCAGCCCCAGCATTTT.

This sequence joins TRBV5-1 and TRBJ2-7, with D perhaps being TRBD1 or TRBD2 (5 bases each). The CDR3 runs 17 residues. Germline loops: CDR1 SGHRS, CDR2 YFSETQ. V was clipped by 3 bases and J by 0 bases, with 19 bases between them. In nucleotides, the CDR3 is TGCGCCAGCAGCTATGGGAGAGGCGGACATTCCTCCTACGAGCAGTACTTC. It codes for CASSYGRGGHSSYEQYF.

This clonotype has only a few counts. The V call is TRBV4-3, the J call TRBJ2-7, with 13 bases identical to TRBD2. The CDR3 extends over 15 amino acids. V gave up 2 bases and J gave up 5 bases; unmatched junction bases: 3. Germline-derived CDR1 and CDR2 are LGHNA and YSLEER. The CDR3 spells CASSQTSGRGHEQYF. The CDR3 nucleotides are TGCGCCAGCAGCCAAACTAGCGGGAGGGGCCACGAGCAGTACTTC.